This TCR beta chain was documented in a study of cytomegalovirus exposure and HLA in healthy donors. The PCR made use of 60 Vbeta and 13 Jbeta primers. The data were produced by immunoSEQ multiplex PCR, yet TCRdb's version contains in-frame clones alone and is incomplete. The table records roughly 120,000 clones, under 85% of them present only once. The CDR3 is made up of 14 amino acids. V lost 2 bases, J lost 1 base, and 7 bases lay in between. CDR1 is SGHRS and CDR2 is YFSETQ in the germline V gene. Study-level findings and limits: It was 164 TCR beta chains that were listed as cytomegalovirus-associated.

Of note for this clone: Its specificity is unknown.

The sequenced sample was PBMCs. The clonotype originates from a woman in her forties or fifties in good health and CMV-seropositive. V usage is TRBV5-1 and J usage is TRBJ1-3, with TRBD1 as a possible D gene (6 bases). Here the CDR3 DNA reads TGCGCCAGCAGCTTACAGGGTTCTGGAAACACCATATATTTT. This gives the protein CASSLQGSGNTIYF.